The 21 T cell receptor beta chains given below trace back to one sample, sequenced in a study of cytomegalovirus exposure and HLA in healthy donors. PCR employed 60 Vbeta and 13 Jbeta primers. Sequencing was performed with immunoSEQ multiplex PCR; in TCRdb, only in-frame clones are kept and a portion is missing. The repertoire includes about 98,000 clones, over 80% of them detected once, and 3.7% sits in the top ten. The sequencing sample was made of PBMCs. The receptors stem from a female donor in good health and CMV-seropositive.

This clone has a single count. The chain is built from TRBV6-5 and TRBJ2-1; 10 positions match TRBD1. Per germline, CDR1 MNHEY and CDR2 SVGAGI. This CDR3 is built from 16 residues. Losses at the gene ends were 4 bases for V and 6 bases for J; bases not matched to a gene: 9. Here the CDR3 reads CASSSLTGTGVNEQFF. Written as DNA, the CDR3 is TGTGCCAGCAGTTCCCTAACCGGGACAGGGGTCAATGAGCAGTTCTTC.

The V gene is TRBV5-1, the J gene TRBJ2-1; 11 bases align to TRBD2. V shed 6 bases, J shed 4 bases, and the junction held 3 bases outside the gene matches. CDR3 length: 14 amino acids. CDR1 SGHRS and CDR2 YFSETQ come from the germline V gene. CDR3 nucleotide sequence: TGCGCCAGCACCAGGACTAGCGGGTACAATGAGCAGTTCTTC. Translating gives CASTRTSGYNEQFF.

This clone was counted a few times. V and J are TRBV2 and TRBJ1-2, with D possibly matching TRBD1 (5 bases). Germline loops: CDR1 SNHLY, CDR2 FYNNEI. The V end was cut by 5 bases, the J end by 4 bases, with 14 bases between. The CDR3 consists of 14 residues. The CDR3 loop is CASSNGQGAYGYTF. Written as DNA, the CDR3 is TGTGCCAGCAGTAATGGACAAGGGGCCTATGGCTACACCTTC.

This clone showed up just a few times. The V gene is TRBV5-4, the J gene TRBJ2-3, with 9 bases identical to TRBD2. Losses at the gene ends were 4 bases for V and 1 base for J; bases not matched to a gene: 4. The germline CDR1 and CDR2 sequences are SGHNT and YYREEE (reference sequence). This CDR3 is 15 amino acids long. CDR3 protein: CASSQRGVGTDTQYF. The CDR3 coding sequence is TGTGCCAGCAGCCAGCGGGGGGTGGGCACAGATACGCAGTATTTT.

The J gene is TRBJ2-5, the V gene TRBV6-5; the match to TRBD1 covers 8 bases. The CDR3 extends over 16 amino acids. CDR1 and CDR2 (germline): MNHEY, SVGAGI. Germline trimming cut 1 base from V and 1 base from J; bases unmatched to any gene: 5. CDR3: CASSYWGQASQETQYF. DNA of the CDR3: TGTGCCAGCAGTTACTGGGGACAGGCAAGCCAAGAGACCCAGTACTTC.

The chain couples TRBV6-5 to TRBJ2-2, with a weak D call TRBD2 (5 bases). The length of the CDR3 is 13 residues. V lost 6 bases and J 7 bases, leaving 12 bases between the germline ends. Germline CDR1 and CDR2: MNHEY and SVGAGI. CDR3 sequence (DNA): TGTGCCAGCAGCCTAACCCGGGGCGGGGAGCTGTTTTTT. It yields the protein CASSLTRGGELFF.

The chain couples TRBV21-1 to TRBJ2-7; the table gives TRBD1 as D, unverified against the DNA. TRBV21-1 is a known pseudogene. The CDR3 contains 14 residues. CDR3 in DNA: TGTGCCAGCAGCAAAGGGGGGGACAGGGACGAGCAGTACTTC. Translating it yields CASSKGGDRDEQYF.

The chain employs TRBV5-4 and TRBJ2-5, with TRBD1 matching over 7 bases. The CDR3 runs to 15 residues. The J segment lost 1 base and the V segment lost 4 bases, leaving 7 bases of the junction unmatched. The germline V gene encodes CDR1 SGHNT and CDR2 YYREEE (reference sequence). In DNA, the CDR3 is TGTGCCAGCAGCGCGATAAACAGGGGCCAAGAGACCCAGTACTTC. This codes for CASSAINRGQETQYF.

The V and J genes are TRBV6-1 and TRBJ2-1, with unresolved D. The CDR3 is made up of 15 amino acids. Germline loops: CDR1 MNHNS, CDR2 SASEGT. The V end lost 4 bases, the J end lost 5 bases, and 15 bases lay between the germline ends. CDR3 DNA sequence: TGTGCCAGCAGTGCCCGAGAAAATCGCCACAATGAGCAGTTCTTC. Its translation: CASSARENRHNEQFF.

This clone was observed a handful of times. V gene TRBV11-2 combines with J gene TRBJ1-4; weak D call: TRBD1 (5 bases). CDR3 length: 13 amino acids. The V end was cut by 5 bases, the J end by 8 bases, with 12 bases between. Germline V gene data show CDR1 as SGHAT and CDR2 as FQNNGV. The CDR3 loop is CASSVSRVEKLFF. The CDR3 DNA sequence: TGTGCCAGCAGCGTTTCCAGGGTAGAAAAACTGTTTTTT.

V usage is TRBV28 and J usage is TRBJ2-7; TRBD1 is a possible D gene (5 bases). This CDR3 is built from 15 residues. Per the germline V gene, CDR1 is MDHEN and CDR2 is SYDVKM. Trimming took 1 base from V and 0 from J, leaving 10 bases between them. This CDR3 is CASSLLLDTSYEQYF. The CDR3 bases are TGTGCCAGCAGTTTATTGCTGGACACCTCCTACGAGCAGTACTTC. The full variable domain, rest sourced from reference TRBV28 and TRBJ2-7, is DVKVTQSSRYLVKRTGEKVFLECVQDMDHENMFWYRQDPGLGLRLIYFSYDVKMKEKGDIPEGYSVSREKKERFSLILESASTNQTSMYLCASSLLLDTSYEQYFGPGTRLTVT.

The rearrangement links TRBV10-2 to TRBJ1-5; 7 bases align to TRBD1. The CDR3 has 17 residues. Germline trimming cut 3 bases from V and 3 bases from J; bases unmatched to any gene: 11. CDR1 is WSHSY, CDR2 SAAADI, per germline. The CDR3 DNA reads as TGCGCCAGCAGTGACCCCACGAGGGGACAGTTCAATCAGCCCCAGCATTTT. It specifies CASSDPTRGQFNQPQHF.

This chain uses TRBV4-1 with TRBJ1-5; a weak D match, TRBD1 (6 bases). Deletions cut 3 bases from V and 4 bases from J, with 7 bases between. CDR1 and CDR2 (germline): MGHRA, YSYEKL. The CDR3 loop spans 13 amino acids. CDR3 region: CASSHTGNQPQHF. The DNA for the CDR3 is TGCGCCAGCAGCCATACAGGGAATCAGCCCCAGCATTTT.

CDR3 in amino acids: CASSLPRGAGNEQFF. CDR3 bases: TGTGCCAGCAGTCTACCCCGGGGGGCCGGCAATGAGCAGTTCTTC. The rearrangement uses TRBV6-5 and TRBJ2-1; a weak D match, TRBD2 (7 bases). There are 15 residues in the CDR3. The germline gives CDR1 MNHEY, CDR2 SVGAGI. Trimming removed 5 bases at V and 6 bases at J, with 17 bases between.

The chain carries TRBV6-5 and TRBJ2-1; no clear D. The CDR3 extends over 16 amino acids. The V end was cut by 2 bases, the J end by 0 bases, with 11 bases between. CDR1 is MNHEY and CDR2 is SVGAGI in the germline V gene. The CDR3 sequence: CASSYTVQSSYNEQFF. Written as DNA, the CDR3 is TGTGCCAGCAGTTACACGGTACAGAGCTCCTACAATGAGCAGTTCTTC.

About this clone: The junction departs from germline at one end; a sequencing error may be responsible. The V gene is TRBV9, the J gene TRBJ2-1; 7 bases agree with TRBD1. Per germline, CDR1 SGDLS and CDR2 YYNGEE. CDR3 length equals 14 residues. This CDR3 reads CASGRDSSSNEQFF. The CDR3 DNA reads as TGTGCCAGCGGCCGGGACAGTTCCTCCAATGAGCAGTTCTTC.

This chain uses TRBV10-1 with TRBJ2-5; 13 bases map to TRBD2. CDR1 is WNHNN and CDR2 is SYGVQD in the germline V gene (reference sequence). The CDR3 loop spans 15 amino acids. V lost 3 bases and J lost 5; bases outside the gene matches: 3. The CDR3 spells CASSEGLAGAETQYF. The CDR3 coding sequence is TGCGCCAGCAGTGAAGGACTAGCGGGAGCGGAGACCCAGTACTTC.

The CDR3 sequence is CASSMGTGYEQYF. In nucleotides, the CDR3 is TGTGCCAGTAGTATGGGAACAGGCTACGAGCAGTACTTC. The V gene is TRBV19, the J gene TRBJ2-7; TRBD1 is a possible D gene (5 bases). CDR1 is LNHDA and CDR2 is SQIVND in the germline V gene (reference sequence). The CDR3 covers 13 residues. The V and J ends lost 3 bases and 3 bases respectively, with 9 bases between them.

The V and J genes are TRBV5-1 and TRBJ1-5; the D is unclear. Looked up from germline, CDR1 is SGHRS and CDR2 is YFSETQ. The V and J ends lost 4 bases and 0 bases respectively, with 5 bases between them. This CDR3 is built from 13 residues. DNA for the CDR3: TGCGCCAGCAGCCCTAATAGCAATCAGCCCCAGCATTTT. Its protein product is CASSPNSNQPQHF.

This sequence joins TRBV2 and TRBJ2-7; the D is unclear. The CDR3 runs to 14 residues. Trimming stripped 3 bases from V and 0 bases from J, with 9 bases between. Germline V lookup: CDR1 SNHLY, CDR2 FYNNEI. In DNA form, the CDR3 reads TGTGCCAGCAGTGAGGGCACGCTCTCCTACGAGCAGTACTTC. Amino acids: CASSEGTLSYEQYF. Full variable domain (outside the CDR3, taken from reference TRBV2 and TRBJ2-7): EPEVTQTPSHQVTQMGQEVILRCVPISNHLYFYWYRQILGQKVEFLVSFYNNEISEKSEIFDDQFSVERPDGSNFTLKIRSTKLEDSAMYFCASSEGTLSYEQYFGPGTRLTVT.

In its sample, this clone was seen a few times. The chain is built from TRBV19 and TRBJ1-4; D call uncertain. Germline CDR1 reads LNHDA; CDR2 reads SQIVND (reference sequence). CDR3 length equals 14 residues. Trimming removed 5 bases at V and 7 bases at J, with 14 bases between. The CDR3 DNA reads as TGTGCCAGTAGTCTTGTTCCGGGTAGTGAAAAACTGTTTTTT. This translates into CASSLVPGSEKLFF. Looking up the rest from reference TRBV19 and TRBJ1-4 gives the full variable domain: DGGITQSPKYLFRKEGQNVTLSCEQNLNHDAMYWYRQDPGQGLRLIYYSQIVNDFQKGDIAEGYSVSREKKESFPLTVTSAQKNPTAFYLCASSLVPGSEKLFFGSGTQLSVL.